This T cell receptor (beta chain) is drawn from a study of blood T cell repertoires in COVID-19 (dated by TCRdb to the early 2020s). About the investigation overall: Samples from collaborators originated in the United States, Italy and Spain and spanned both the acute and convalescent phases of COVID-19. The repertoires were made available in a free public database intended to serve as a resource for research on the immune response to SARS-CoV-2. The prospective study material was composed of cDNA or gDNA derived from T cells, B-cell-depleted T cells, or PBMCs. The sample metadata nearly always contained a de-identified subject ID, COVID-19 status, age in years and sex. The dataset comprised deeply sampled blood TCRbeta repertoires from subjects exposed to, actively infected with, or recovered from COVID-19. Where HLA class I and class II types were available, the types were taken from metadata supplied by the sample provider, not from assay-based typing. The samples were drawn from two sources: the first 160 participants of the ongoing ImmuneRACE study, and 1,000 to 1,500 subjects contributed by 6 global collaborators.

With regard to this clone: There is no known antigen for this receptor. No base quality values were provided; no much bigger clone lies one nucleotide off.

TCRbeta CDR3 regions were amplified from genomic DNA by means of the immunoSEQ Assay, a bias-controlled multiplex PCR. The authors' analysis ran thus. The number of nucleated cells in each sample was estimated from the amplification of reference gene primers within the assay. To quantify the absolute abundance of each unique TCRbeta CDR3 rearrangement, sequence reads were collapsed and filtered. For each sample, productive Simpson clonality was calculated by taking the square root of Simpson's diversity index across productive rearrangements. As stored in TCRdb, this immuneACCESS dataset retains in-frame rearrangements with V and J assigned. A fraction of the clones does not appear; measured against another copy, unresolved V genes explain less than half of the discrepancy, and the remainder lacks a known reason. That table is the source of V, J and clone size, and D and trimming were worked out from the DNA. Within this sample are some 250,000 clones, with approximately 85% of them counted one time only. Clones ranked in the top ten supply about 1.9% of the sample.

Participants in the prospective study were aged 18 to 89 years, lived in about two dozen United States geographic areas, and enrolled through a virtual design. To assign participants to cohorts, the prospective study relied on clinical history that participants themselves reported in a screening survey and a study questionnaire. Recovered participants in ImmuneRACE Cohort 3 were defined by two consecutive negative NP/OP PCR tests, clearance by a healthcare professional, or resolution of symptoms. Each participant in the prospective study had whole blood, serum and a nasopharyngeal or oropharyngeal swab collected by mobile phlebotomists. Additional blood draws and questionnaires over an approximately two-month period could optionally be provided by prospective study participants. Prospective study blood samples were shipped either frozen or at room temperature before DNA extraction. From a lookup of the germline V gene, CDR1 and CDR2 are SGHVT and SQSDAQ. The CDR3 spans 18 residues, from the cysteine through the phenylalanine. Only the CDR3 region is kept as DNA, spanning 54 bases read in frame from base 1. V has 5 bases trimmed and J has 7 bases trimmed; junction bases matching no gene number 18.

Points the paper makes about the study in general: The amount of clinical and demographic metadata varied by source and participant and was provided uncurated.

Sequencing input: PBMCs or T cells enriched from blood (not recorded which). Recombination linked TRBV7-4 to TRBJ2-7; 12 junctional bases match TRBD2. The TCR originated in a woman aged 45-65 years who had recovered from COVID-19. The CDR3 reads as follows: CASSPSGQLAGGLREQYF. The DNA is as follows: TGTGCCAGCAGCCCCTCTGGCCAGCTAGCGGGAGGGCTTCGGGAGCAGTACTTC.